This passage covers 11 T cell receptor beta chains from one sample sequenced in a study of response to subunit inactivated influenza vaccine. One entry per CDR3 protein, called by TCRdb with MiXCR from the RT-PCR reads. The data show roughly 500,000 distinct CDR3 sequences, 15% to 20% seen once. The sample was CD4+ T cells sorted from PBMCs, taken 23 months after vaccination. Source of these receptors: a man between 50 and 70 years old who received an inactivated influenza vaccine.

This clonotype was seen a handful of times. V and J are TRBV15 and TRBJ2-3; D gene uncertain. The V end was cut by 0 bases, the J end by 5 bases, with 12 bases between. Germline CDR1 is LNHNV and CDR2 is YYDKDF (reference sequence). The CDR3 is 15 amino acids. The CDR3 is CATSRDRAVEDTQYF. The CDR3 bases are TGTGCCACCAGCAGAGATCGGGCCGTTGAAGATACGCAGTATTTT.

The CDR3 DNA reads as TGTGCCAGCAGCCTCACACCCGGGAATAACTACGAGCAGTACTTC. This encodes CASSLTPGNNYEQYF. The chain combines TRBV5-5 with TRBJ2-7; TRBD2 might be the D (5 bases). CDR1 is SGHKS, CDR2 YYEKEE, per germline (reference sequence). The CDR3 sequence is 15 residues long. V was cut by 4 bases and J by 3 bases, with 17 bases left in between.

V gene TRBV20-1 combines with J gene TRBJ2-7, with D possibly being TRBD1 or TRBD2 (6 bases each). CDR3 length equals 14 residues. V was clipped by 6 bases and J by 3 bases, with 18 bases between them. Germline CDR1 and CDR2: DFQATT and SNEGSKA (reference sequence). CDR3 coding DNA: TGCAGTGCGACAGCCCGAGGGGGACTCTACGAGCAGTACTTC. Encoded protein: CSATARGGLYEQYF.

This rearrangement joins TRBV6-5 to TRBJ1-4; 8 positions agree with TRBD1. Trimming cost V 4 bases and J 4 bases; bases outside gene matches: 8. The CDR3 length is 16 residues. CDR1 MNHEY and CDR2 SVGAGI come from the germline V gene. CDR3 in amino acids: CASSSSRGLGNEKLFF. CDR3 nucleotide sequence: TGTGCCAGCAGTTCTAGCAGGGGGCTGGGTAATGAAAAACTGTTTTTT.

The J gene is TRBJ1-5, the V gene TRBV19; 9 nucleotides align to TRBD1. The junction had 9 bases not matched to a gene; V was cut back by 4 bases and J by 5 bases. CDR1 and CDR2 from the germline V gene are LNHDA and SQIVND (reference sequence). The CDR3 sequence is 16 residues long. In DNA, the CDR3 is TGTGCCAGTAGTAATACCGGGACAGGGTGGGATCAGCCCCAGCATTTT. This encodes CASSNTGTGWDQPQHF.

In nucleotides, the CDR3 is TGTGCCAGCAGCAAAAAGGGGGCGAACGAGCAGTACTTC. Its protein product is CASSKKGANEQYF. The J gene is TRBJ2-7, the V gene TRBV21-1; the DNA was not used to check the table's D call, TRBD1. TRBV21-1 is tagged as a pseudogene. The CDR3 runs to 13 residues.

This chain joins TRBV18 and TRBJ2-5; D is unclear. Trimming removed 4 bases at V and 2 bases at J, with 8 bases between. Germline CDR1 and CDR2: KGHSH and LQKENI. The CDR3 runs to 13 residues. Written as DNA, the CDR3 is TGTGCCAGCTCACAAACTACTCAAGAGACCCAGTACTTC. Translated: CASSQTTQETQYF.

This clonotype has ten or more counts. Germline is not matched at one junction end, which may reflect a read error. This chain joins TRBV12-3 or TRBV12-4 and TRBJ2-3, with 11 bases fitting TRBD2. This CDR3 is 16 amino acids long. CDR3 in DNA: TGTGCCAGCAGTCTAGCGGGGGGTCGTAGCACAGATACGCAGTATTTT. This sequence encodes CASSLAGGRSTDTQYF.

This clonotype was recorded at least ten times. The V and J genes are TRBV12-3 or TRBV12-4 and TRBJ2-7; 11 bases agree with TRBD2. The CDR3 is 15 residues long. Trimming removed 6 bases from V and 3 bases from J; junction bases left unmatched: 7. The DNA of the CDR3 is TGTGCCAGCAGACCTGGGACTAGCGGCCGCTACGAGCAGTACTTC. It codes for CASRPGTSGRYEQYF.

The rearrangement joins TRBV3-1 to TRBJ2-7; D is uncertain. Germline CDR1 LGHDT, CDR2 YNNKEL (reference sequence). V was shortened by 1 base and J by 3 bases, with 10 bases between the two germline ends. The CDR3 runs to 14 residues. Here the CDR3 reads CASSQGLGNYEQYF. For the CDR3, the DNA is TGTGCCAGCAGCCAAGGGCTGGGGAACTACGAGCAGTACTTC.

This chain uses TRBV30 with TRBJ2-2, with D perhaps TRBD2 (6 bases). The CDR3 consists of 15 residues. CDR1 is GTSNPN, CDR2 SVGIG, per germline (reference sequence). V lost 4 bases to trimming and J lost 0 bases, with 12 bases between them. The CDR3 DNA sequence: TGTGCCTGGACCCGGGACTTCTCGAACACCGGGGAGCTGTTTTTT. Translating it yields CAWTRDFSNTGELFF.